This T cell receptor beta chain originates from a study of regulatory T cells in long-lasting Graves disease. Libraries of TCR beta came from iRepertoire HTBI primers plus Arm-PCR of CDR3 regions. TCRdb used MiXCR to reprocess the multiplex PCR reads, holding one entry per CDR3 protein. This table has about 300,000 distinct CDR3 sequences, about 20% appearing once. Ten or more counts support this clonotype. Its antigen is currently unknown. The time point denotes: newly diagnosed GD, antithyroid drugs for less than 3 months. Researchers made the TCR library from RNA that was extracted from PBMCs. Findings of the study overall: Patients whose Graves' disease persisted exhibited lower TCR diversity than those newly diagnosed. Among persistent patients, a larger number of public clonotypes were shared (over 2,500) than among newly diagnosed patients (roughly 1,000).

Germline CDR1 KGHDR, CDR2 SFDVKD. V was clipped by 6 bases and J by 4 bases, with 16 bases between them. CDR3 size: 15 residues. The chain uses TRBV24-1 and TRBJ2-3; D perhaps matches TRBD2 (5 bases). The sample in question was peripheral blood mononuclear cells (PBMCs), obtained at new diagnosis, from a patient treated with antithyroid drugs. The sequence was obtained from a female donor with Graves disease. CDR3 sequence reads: CATSMDLASPDTQYF. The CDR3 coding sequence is TGTGCCACCAGTATGGACTTAGCGAGCCCAGATACGCAGTATTTT.